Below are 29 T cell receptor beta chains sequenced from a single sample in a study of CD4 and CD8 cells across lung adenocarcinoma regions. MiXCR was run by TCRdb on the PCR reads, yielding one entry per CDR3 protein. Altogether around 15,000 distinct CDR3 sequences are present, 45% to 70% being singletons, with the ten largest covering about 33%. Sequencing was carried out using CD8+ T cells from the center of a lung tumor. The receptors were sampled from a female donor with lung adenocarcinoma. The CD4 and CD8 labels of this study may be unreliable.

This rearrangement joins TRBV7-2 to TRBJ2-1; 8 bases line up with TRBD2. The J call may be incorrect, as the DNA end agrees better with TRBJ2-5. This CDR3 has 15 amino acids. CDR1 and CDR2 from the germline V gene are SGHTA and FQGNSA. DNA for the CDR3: TGTGCCAGCAGCTGGGGCAGCGGGAGACAAGAGACCCAGTACTTC. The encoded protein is CASSWGSGRQETQYF.

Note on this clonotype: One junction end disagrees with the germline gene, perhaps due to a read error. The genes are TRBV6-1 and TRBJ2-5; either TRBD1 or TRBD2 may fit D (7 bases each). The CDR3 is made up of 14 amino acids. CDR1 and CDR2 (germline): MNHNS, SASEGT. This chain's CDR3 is CAGRGGRDTDTQYF. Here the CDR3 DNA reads TGTGCCGGCAGGGGGGGCCGGGACACAGATACCCAGTACTTC.

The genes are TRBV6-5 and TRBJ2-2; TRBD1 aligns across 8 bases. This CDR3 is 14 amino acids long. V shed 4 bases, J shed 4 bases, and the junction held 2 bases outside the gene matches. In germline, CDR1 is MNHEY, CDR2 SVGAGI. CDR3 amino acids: CASSFDRGTGELFF. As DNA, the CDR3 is TGTGCCAGCAGTTTCGACAGGGGCACCGGGGAGCTGTTTTTT.

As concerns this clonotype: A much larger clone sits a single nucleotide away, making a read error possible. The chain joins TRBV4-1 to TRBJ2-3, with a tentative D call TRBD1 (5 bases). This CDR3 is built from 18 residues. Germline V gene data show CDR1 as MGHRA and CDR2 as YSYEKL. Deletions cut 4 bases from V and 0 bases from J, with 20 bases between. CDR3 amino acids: CASSLSPTEPYSTDTQYF. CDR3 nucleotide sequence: TGCGCCAGCAGCCTAAGTCCGACAGAACCATACAGCACAGATACGCAGTATTTT.

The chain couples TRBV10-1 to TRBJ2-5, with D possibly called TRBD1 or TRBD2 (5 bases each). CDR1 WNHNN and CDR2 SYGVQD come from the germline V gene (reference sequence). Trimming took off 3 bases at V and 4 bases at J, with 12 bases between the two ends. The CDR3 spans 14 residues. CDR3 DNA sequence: TGCGCCAGCAGTGAAGGCAGGGAGCCAGAGACCCAGTACTTC. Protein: CASSEGREPETQYF.

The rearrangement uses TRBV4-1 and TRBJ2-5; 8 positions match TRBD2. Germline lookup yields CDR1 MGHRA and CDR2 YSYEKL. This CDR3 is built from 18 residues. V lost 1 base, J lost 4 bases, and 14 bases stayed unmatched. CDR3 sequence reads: CASSQAGGGGGDPETQYF. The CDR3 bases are TGCGCCAGCAGCCAAGCGGGGGGGGGGGGCGGTGACCCAGAGACCCAGTACTTC.

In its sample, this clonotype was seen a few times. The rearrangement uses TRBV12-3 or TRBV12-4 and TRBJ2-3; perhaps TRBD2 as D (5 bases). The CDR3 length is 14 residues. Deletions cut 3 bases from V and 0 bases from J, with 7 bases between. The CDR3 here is CASSFERSTDTQYF. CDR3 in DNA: TGTGCCAGCAGTTTTGAGCGGAGCACAGATACGCAGTATTTT.

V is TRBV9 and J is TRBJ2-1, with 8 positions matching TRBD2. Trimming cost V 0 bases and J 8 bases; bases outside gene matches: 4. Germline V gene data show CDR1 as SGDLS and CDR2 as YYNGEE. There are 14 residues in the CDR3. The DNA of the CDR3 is TGTGCCAGCAGCGTAGACGGGGGGGTGGATGAGCAGTTCTTC. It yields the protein CASSVDGGVDEQFF.

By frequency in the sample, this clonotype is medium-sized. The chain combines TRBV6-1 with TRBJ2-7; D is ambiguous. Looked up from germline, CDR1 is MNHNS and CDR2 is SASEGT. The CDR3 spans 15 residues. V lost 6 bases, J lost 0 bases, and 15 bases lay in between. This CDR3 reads CASSALKRSSYEQYF. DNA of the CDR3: TGTGCCAGCAGCGCTCTAAAAAGAAGCTCCTACGAGCAGTACTTC.

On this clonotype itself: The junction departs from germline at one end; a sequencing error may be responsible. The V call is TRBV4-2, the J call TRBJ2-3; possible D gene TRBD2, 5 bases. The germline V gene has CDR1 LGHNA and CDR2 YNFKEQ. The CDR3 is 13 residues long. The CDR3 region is CGLQAGSTDTLYF. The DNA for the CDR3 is TGTGGCCTCCAGGCTGGGAGCACAGATACGCTGTATTTT.

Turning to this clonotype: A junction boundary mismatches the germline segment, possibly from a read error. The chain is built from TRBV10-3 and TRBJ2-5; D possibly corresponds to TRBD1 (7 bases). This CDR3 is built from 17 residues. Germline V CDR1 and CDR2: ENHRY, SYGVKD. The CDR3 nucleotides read TGTGCCAACAGTGAGGGGGCCGGGACTCGCTCCCCAGAGACCCAGTACTTC. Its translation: CANSEGAGTRSPETQYF.

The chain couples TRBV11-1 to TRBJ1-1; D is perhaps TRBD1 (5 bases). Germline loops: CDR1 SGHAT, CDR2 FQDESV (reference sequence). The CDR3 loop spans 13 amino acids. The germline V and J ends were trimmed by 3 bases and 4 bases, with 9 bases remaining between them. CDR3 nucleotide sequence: TGTGCCAGCAGCTTCAGGGTAGCCACTGAAGCTTTCTTT. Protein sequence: CASSFRVATEAFF.

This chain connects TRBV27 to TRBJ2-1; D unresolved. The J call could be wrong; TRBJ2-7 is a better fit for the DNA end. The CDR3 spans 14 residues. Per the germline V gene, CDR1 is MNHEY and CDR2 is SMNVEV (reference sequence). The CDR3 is CASSLTTRAYEQYF. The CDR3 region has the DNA TGTGCCAGCAGTTTAACAACCAGAGCCTACGAGCAGTACTTC.

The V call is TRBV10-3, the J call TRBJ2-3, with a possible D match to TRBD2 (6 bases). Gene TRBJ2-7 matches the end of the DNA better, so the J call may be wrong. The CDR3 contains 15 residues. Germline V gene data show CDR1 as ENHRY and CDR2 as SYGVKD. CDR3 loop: CAGGNGGRGTDTQYF. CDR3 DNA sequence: TGTGCCGGGGGGAACGGGGGTAGGGGCACAGATACGCAGTACTTC.

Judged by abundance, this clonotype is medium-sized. CDR3 DNA: TGTGCCAGCAGTTACTCTTCAGACAGGATTCAGTACTTC. This gives the protein CASSYSSDRIQYF. The V and J genes are TRBV6-2 or TRBV6-3 and TRBJ2-4, with D tentatively TRBD1 (6 bases). From germline, CDR1 is MNHEY and CDR2 SVGEGT. Trimming shortened V by 0 bases and J by 10 bases, and 10 bases separated the two germline ends. There are 13 residues in the CDR3.

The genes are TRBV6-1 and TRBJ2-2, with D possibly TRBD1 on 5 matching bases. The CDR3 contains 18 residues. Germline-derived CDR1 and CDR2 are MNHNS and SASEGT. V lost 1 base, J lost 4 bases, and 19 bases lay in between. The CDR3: CASSEGLQVWVGTGELFF. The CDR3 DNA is TGTGCCAGCAGTGAAGGGCTACAGGTTTGGGTGGGCACCGGGGAGCTGTTTTTT.

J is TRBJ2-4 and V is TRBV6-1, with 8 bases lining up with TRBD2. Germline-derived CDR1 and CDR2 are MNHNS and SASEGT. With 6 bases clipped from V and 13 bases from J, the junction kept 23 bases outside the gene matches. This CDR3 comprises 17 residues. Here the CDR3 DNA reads TGTGCCAGCAGCCGCCGACCGGGGGGGGGAGCCAAAGATACGCAGTACTTC. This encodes CASSRRPGGGAKDTQYF.

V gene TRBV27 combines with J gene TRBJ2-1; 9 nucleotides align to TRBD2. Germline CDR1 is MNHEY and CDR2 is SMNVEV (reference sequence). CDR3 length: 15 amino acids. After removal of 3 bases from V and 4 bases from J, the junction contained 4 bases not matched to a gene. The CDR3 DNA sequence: TGTGCCAGCAGTTTTGCTAGCGGGGTTTACAATGAGCAGTTCTTC. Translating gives CASSFASGVYNEQFF.

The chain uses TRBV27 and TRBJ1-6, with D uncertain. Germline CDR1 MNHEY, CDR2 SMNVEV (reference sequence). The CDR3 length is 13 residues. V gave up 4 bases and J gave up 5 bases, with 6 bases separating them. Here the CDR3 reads CASSWENNSPLHF. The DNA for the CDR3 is TGTGCCAGCAGTTGGGAAAATAATTCACCCCTCCACTTT.

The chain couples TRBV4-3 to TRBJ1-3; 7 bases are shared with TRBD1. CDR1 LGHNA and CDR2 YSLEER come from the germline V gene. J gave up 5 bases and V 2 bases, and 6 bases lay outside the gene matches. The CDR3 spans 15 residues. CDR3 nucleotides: TGCGCCAGCAGCCAATGGACAGGCCGAAGAAACACCATATATTTT. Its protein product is CASSQWTGRRNTIYF.

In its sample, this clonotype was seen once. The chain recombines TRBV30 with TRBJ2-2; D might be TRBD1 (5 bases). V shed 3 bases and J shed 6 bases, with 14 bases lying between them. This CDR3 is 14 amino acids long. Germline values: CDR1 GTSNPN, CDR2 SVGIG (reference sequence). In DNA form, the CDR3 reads TGTGCCTGGAGAAAAGCGTGGGGCGCCGGGGAGCTGTTTTTT. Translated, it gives CAWRKAWGAGELFF. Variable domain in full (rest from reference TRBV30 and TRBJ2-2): SQTIHQWPATLVQPVGSPLSLECTVEGTSNPNLYWYRQAAGRGLQLLFYSVGIGQISSEVPQNLSASRPQDRQFILSSKKLLLSDSGFYLCAWRKAWGAGELFFGEGSRLTVL.

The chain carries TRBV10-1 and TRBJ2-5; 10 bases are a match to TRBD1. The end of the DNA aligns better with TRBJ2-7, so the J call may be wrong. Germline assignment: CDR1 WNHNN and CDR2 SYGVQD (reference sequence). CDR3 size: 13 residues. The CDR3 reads CASSPDRGYEQYF. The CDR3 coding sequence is TGCGCCAGCAGTCCGGACAGGGGGTACGAGCAGTACTTC.

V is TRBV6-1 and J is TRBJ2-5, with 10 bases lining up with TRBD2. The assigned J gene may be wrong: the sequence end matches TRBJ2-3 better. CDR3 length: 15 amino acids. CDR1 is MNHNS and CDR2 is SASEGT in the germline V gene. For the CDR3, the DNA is TGTGCCAGCAGTGTGGTAGCGGGGGGCAAAGAGACGCAGTATTTT. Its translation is CASSVVAGGKETQYF.

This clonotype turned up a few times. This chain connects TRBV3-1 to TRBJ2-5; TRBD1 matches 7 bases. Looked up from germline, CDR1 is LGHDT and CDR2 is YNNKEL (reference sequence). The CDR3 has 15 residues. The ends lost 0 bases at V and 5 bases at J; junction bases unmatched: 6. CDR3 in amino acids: CASSQDARGMETQYF. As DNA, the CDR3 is TGTGCCAGCAGCCAAGATGCCAGGGGGATGGAGACCCAGTACTTC.

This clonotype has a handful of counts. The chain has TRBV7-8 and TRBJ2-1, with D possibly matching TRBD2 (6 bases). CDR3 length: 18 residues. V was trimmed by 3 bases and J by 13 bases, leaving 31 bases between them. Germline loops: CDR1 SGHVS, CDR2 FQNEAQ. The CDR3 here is CASSFLHGGGNFWETQFF. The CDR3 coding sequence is TGTGCCAGCAGCTTTTTACATGGTGGCGGGAACTTTTGGGAGACCCAGTTCTTC. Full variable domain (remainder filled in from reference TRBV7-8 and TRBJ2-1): GAGVSQSPRYKVAKRGQDVALRCDPISGHVSLFWYQQALGQGPEFLTYFQNEAQLDKSGLPSDRFFAERPEGSVSTLKIQRTQQEDSAVYLCASSFLHGGGNFWETQFFGPGTRLTVL.

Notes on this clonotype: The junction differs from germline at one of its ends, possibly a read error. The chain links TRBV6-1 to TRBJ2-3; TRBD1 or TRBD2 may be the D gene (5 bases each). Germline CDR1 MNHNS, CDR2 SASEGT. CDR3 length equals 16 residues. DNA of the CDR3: TGTGCCAGCAGTCCTACGGGGCTGCCAACCACAGACATTCAGTACTTT. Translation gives CASSPTGLPTTDIQYF.

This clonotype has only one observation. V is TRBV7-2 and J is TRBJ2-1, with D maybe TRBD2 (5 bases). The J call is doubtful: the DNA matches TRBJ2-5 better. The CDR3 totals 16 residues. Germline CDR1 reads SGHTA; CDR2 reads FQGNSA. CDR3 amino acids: CASRGGGGGPRDTQYF. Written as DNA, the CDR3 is TGTGCCAGCAGGGGTGGAGGCGGCGGTCCCCGAGATACCCAGTACTTC.

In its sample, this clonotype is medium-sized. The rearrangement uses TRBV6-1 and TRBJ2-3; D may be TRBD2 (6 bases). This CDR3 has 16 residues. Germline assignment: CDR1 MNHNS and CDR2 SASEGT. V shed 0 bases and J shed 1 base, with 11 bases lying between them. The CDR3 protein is CASSEARRGRTDTQYF. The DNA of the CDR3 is TGTGCCAGCAGTGAAGCTCGGAGGGGACGCACAGATACGCAGTATTTT.

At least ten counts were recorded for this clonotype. The CDR3 sequence is CASSSGRYQETQYF. DNA for the CDR3: TGTGCCAGCAGTTCCGGTCGGTACCAAGAGACCCAGTACTTC. The V and J genes are TRBV27 and TRBJ2-5; no reliable D call. Per germline, CDR1 MNHEY and CDR2 SMNVEV (reference sequence). V lost 4 bases and J 0 bases, leaving 9 bases between the germline ends. The CDR3 extends over 14 amino acids.